The 30 T cell receptor beta chains reported below all come from one sample, sequenced in a study of cytomegalovirus exposure and HLA in healthy donors. Clones were sequenced by immunoSEQ multiplex PCR, and TCRdb holds only the in-frame ones, with some missing. The sample contains 130,000 to 150,000 clones, about nine tenths of which appear only once. Sequencing was done on a sample of PBMCs. Receptors were obtained from a woman aged 30 to 39 in good health and CMV-seropositive.

The chain uses TRBV5-4 and TRBJ2-7; D is perhaps TRBD1 (5 bases). CDR1 is SGHNT and CDR2 is YYREEE in the germline V gene (reference sequence). V was shortened by 5 bases and J by 11 bases, with 26 bases between the two germline ends. This CDR3 spans 15 amino acids. In DNA, the CDR3 is TGTGCCAGCAGTCCCTCTGGCGGCAGGGAAAGTGGAGAGTACTTC. Its protein product is CASSPSGGRESGEYF.

The gene calls are TRBV4-1 and TRBJ1-1; D gene uncertain. Germline V gene sequence: CDR1 MGHRA, CDR2 YSYEKL. Between the trimmed V and J ends, which lost 0 bases and 6 bases, there was a span of 11 bases. The CDR3 sequence is 14 residues long. Written as DNA, the CDR3 is TGCGCCAGCAGCCAAGAGCCGGGATCCCCTGAAGCTTTCTTT. It yields the protein CASSQEPGSPEAFF.

There are a few counts of this clone. The chain carries TRBV2 and TRBJ1-2; no definite D call. CDR3 length: 16 residues. The V gene's germline CDR1 is SNHLY and CDR2 FYNNEI. V was clipped by 3 bases and J by 4 bases, with 18 bases between them. The CDR3 is CASSDSRGVLGYGYTF. As DNA, the CDR3 is TGTGCCAGCAGTGATTCTCGCGGGGTGTTGGGCTATGGCTACACCTTC.

The chain links TRBV4-2 to TRBJ2-3; TRBD2 aligns across 11 bases. The V gene end was trimmed by 4 bases and the J gene end by 5 bases; junction bases not matched to a gene: 5. This CDR3 spans 15 amino acids. Germline V lookup: CDR1 LGHNA, CDR2 YNFKEQ. The CDR3 region is CASSPLAGALDTQYF. Here the CDR3 DNA reads TGTGCCAGCAGCCCACTAGCGGGGGCACTAGATACGCAGTATTTT.

The chain links TRBV4-1 to TRBJ2-3, with TRBD2 identical over 7 bases. Unmatched junction bases numbered 12, after V lost 5 bases and J lost 1 base. The germline gives CDR1 MGHRA, CDR2 YSYEKL. The CDR3 length is 17 residues. The CDR3 loop is CASSYLGASGRTDTQYF. DNA for the CDR3: TGCGCCAGCAGCTACCTCGGGGCTAGCGGCCGCACAGATACGCAGTATTTT.

The genes are TRBV11-3 and TRBJ1-1, with 7 bases matching TRBD1. The germline V gene has CDR1 SGHNT and CDR2 YENEEA. V lost 3 bases to trimming and J lost 4 bases; unmatched junction nucleotides: 14. The CDR3 contains 17 residues. CDR3 sequence reads: CASSFILPPDRPTEAFF. The CDR3 nucleotides read TGTGCCAGCAGCTTCATCTTGCCCCCGGACAGGCCCACTGAAGCTTTCTTT.

The V call is TRBV27, the J call TRBJ1-6; 9 bases agree with TRBD1. This CDR3 contains 15 residues. V shed 0 bases, J shed 6 bases, and the junction held 0 bases outside the gene matches. Per the germline V gene, CDR1 is MNHEY and CDR2 is SMNVEV (reference sequence). The CDR3 DNA reads TGTGCCAGCAGTTTATCGACAGGGGGTAATTCACCCCTCCACTTT. This encodes CASSLSTGGNSPLHF.

The chain links TRBV5-1 to TRBJ2-3, with 10 bases that match TRBD2. The length of the CDR3 is 17 residues. The J segment lost 4 bases and the V segment lost 0 bases, leaving 8 bases of the junction unmatched. Germline V lookup: CDR1 SGHRS, CDR2 YFSETQ. DNA of the CDR3: TGCGCCAGCAGCTTGGCGGGGGCTAGCGGGGGACCAGATACGCAGTATTTT. It encodes CASSLAGASGGPDTQYF.

This chain links TRBV5-1 with TRBJ2-3, with 7 bases lining up with TRBD1. Per germline, CDR1 SGHRS and CDR2 YFSETQ. This CDR3 region has 15 residues. With 0 bases clipped from V and 4 bases from J, the junction kept 5 bases outside the gene matches. The CDR3 is CASSLEGQMADTQYF. In DNA form, the CDR3 reads TGCGCCAGCAGCTTGGAGGGACAGATGGCAGATACGCAGTATTTT. The full variable domain, in which reference TRBV5-1 and TRBJ2-3 provide the parts outside the CDR3, is KAGVTQTPRYLIKTRGQQVTLSCSPISGHRSVSWYQQTPGQGLQFLFEYFSETQRNKGNFPGRFSGRQFSNSRSEMNVSTLELGDSALYLCASSLEGQMADTQYFGPGTRLTVL.

The chain joins TRBV6-5 to TRBJ2-1; TRBD2 is a possible D gene (6 bases). Germline V gene data show CDR1 as MNHEY and CDR2 as SVGAGI. The CDR3 consists of 15 residues. Deletions cut 2 bases from V and 6 bases from J, with 14 bases between. Written as DNA, the CDR3 is TGTGCCAGCAGTTACAGGCGGGGCCGGAGCAATGAGCAGTTCTTC. Translated, it gives CASSYRRGRSNEQFF.

The gene calls are TRBV11-2 and TRBJ2-7; D not resolved. V was cut by 5 bases and J by 0 bases, with 17 bases left in between. Germline V gene data show CDR1 as SGHAT and CDR2 as FQNNGV. The CDR3 is 16 amino acids. The CDR3 spells CASSLLVASNSYEQYF. The DNA for the CDR3 is TGTGCCAGCAGCCTCCTGGTAGCATCCAACTCCTACGAGCAGTACTTC. Full variable domain (outside the CDR3, taken from reference TRBV11-2 and TRBJ2-7): EAGVAQSPRYKIIEKRQSVAFWCNPISGHATLYWYQQILGQGPKLLIQFQNNGVVDDSQLPKDRFSAERLKGVDSTLKIQPAKLEDSAVYLCASSLLVASNSYEQYFGPGTRLTVT.

By proportion, this clone is medium-sized. The CDR3 coding sequence is TGTGCCAGCACCTTAGCGATTAGCCCCTACGAGCAGTACTTC. Translating it yields CASTLAISPYEQYF. This chain joins TRBV28 and TRBJ2-7; possibly TRBD2 for D (5 bases). The V and J ends lost 7 bases and 2 bases respectively, with 15 bases between them. The CDR3 runs to 14 residues. Germline CDR1 and CDR2: MDHEN and SYDVKM. Full variable domain (rest looked up from reference TRBV28 and TRBJ2-7): DVKVTQSSRYLVKRTGEKVFLECVQDMDHENMFWYRQDPGLGLRLIYFSYDVKMKEKGDIPEGYSVSREKKERFSLILESASTNQTSMYLCASTLAISPYEQYFGPGTRLTVT.

This chain links TRBV27 with TRBJ2-1; D is ambiguous. The CDR3 sequence is 15 residues long. V gave up 2 bases and J gave up 0 bases, with 8 bases separating them. CDR1 MNHEY and CDR2 SMNVEV come from the germline V gene (reference sequence). CDR3 sequence reads: CASSLVGPSYNEQFF. CDR3 DNA sequence: TGTGCCAGCAGTTTAGTGGGCCCCTCCTACAATGAGCAGTTCTTC.

The chain couples TRBV7-2 to TRBJ2-7; a possible D gene is TRBD1 (6 bases). V was cut by 1 base and J by 2 bases, with 9 bases left in between. This CDR3 region has 14 residues. Germline CDR1 reads SGHTA; CDR2 reads FQGNSA. The CDR3 DNA follows: TGTGCCAGCAGCTTAGGTCCAGGGGCCTACGAGCAGTACTTC. It translates to CASSLGPGAYEQYF.

CDR3 coding DNA: TGTGCCAGCAGACCCGGGACAGCCGCCTACGAGCAGTACTTC. Its translation is CASRPGTAAYEQYF. The gene calls are TRBV7-2 and TRBJ2-7, with 7 bases lining up with TRBD1. Germline V gene data show CDR1 as SGHTA and CDR2 as FQGNSA. Unmatched junction bases numbered 7, after V lost 6 bases and J lost 2 bases. The CDR3 sequence is 14 residues long.

The chain carries TRBV5-6 and TRBJ2-7; tentatively, D is TRBD2 (6 bases). V was clipped by 9 bases and J by 6 bases, with 25 bases between them. Germline V gives CDR1 SGHDT, CDR2 YYEEEE. CDR3 length equals 15 residues. As DNA, the CDR3 is TGTGCCACCACTTCCGATCGCGGGTTGGGGGGCGAGCAGTACTTC. As protein: CATTSDRGLGGEQYF.

The V gene is TRBV6-6, the J gene TRBJ1-6, with no clear D. V was pared by 6 bases and J by 10 bases, with 19 bases between. The CDR3 covers 15 residues. Per germline, CDR1 MNHNY and CDR2 SVGAGI (reference sequence). The CDR3 coding sequence is TGTGCCAGCAGGCATCCAGTGGTCCGCGGGTCACCCCTCCACTTT. Translation gives CASRHPVVRGSPLHF.

The V call is TRBV10-1, the J call TRBJ1-1, with TRBD1 as a possible D gene (6 bases). In germline, CDR1 is WNHNN, CDR2 SYGVQD (reference sequence). The CDR3 sequence is 16 residues long. V lost 2 bases and J lost 1, with 14 bases in between. CDR3 sequence: CASSERRQAENTEAFF. Here the CDR3 DNA reads TGCGCCAGCAGTGAGCGCCGACAGGCCGAGAACACTGAAGCTTTCTTT.

This clone was picked up one time. The genes are TRBV6-5 and TRBJ1-5; D unresolved. CDR3 length: 14 amino acids. The germline V gene encodes CDR1 MNHEY and CDR2 SVGAGI. Trimming shortened V by 2 bases and J by 5 bases, and 10 bases separated the two germline ends. CDR3 loop: CASSYLAGHQPQHF. The CDR3 nucleotides read TGTGCCAGCAGTTACCTAGCGGGCCATCAGCCCCAGCATTTT.

J is TRBJ2-7 and V is TRBV9; 7 bases match TRBD1. Germline V gives CDR1 SGDLS, CDR2 YYNGEE. The CDR3 totals 14 residues. V was clipped by 4 bases and J by 8 bases; unmatched bases: 12. CDR3 in amino acids: CASSQTGSVWQQYF. DNA of the CDR3: TGTGCCAGCAGCCAGACAGGGTCAGTATGGCAGCAGTACTTC.

The chain has TRBV5-6 and TRBJ1-2; TRBD1 matches 10 bases. Germline V gene lookup returns CDR1 SGHDT and CDR2 YYEEEE. The trim removed 5 bases at V and 8 bases at J, leaving 9 bases unmatched. The CDR3 is made up of 14 amino acids. Here the CDR3 DNA reads TGTGCCAGCAGGATGACAGGGGGCTCAGAAGGCTACACCTTC. It specifies CASRMTGGSEGYTF. Together with reference TRBV5-6 and TRBJ1-2, the CDR3 gives the full variable domain: DAGVTQSPTHLIKTRGQQVTLRCSPKSGHDTVSWYQQALGQGPQFIFQYYEEEERQRGNFPDRFSGHQFPNYSSELNVNALLLGDSALYLCASRMTGGSEGYTFGSGTRLTVV.

This CDR3 reads CASSRPSQGAKGYEQYF. CDR3 bases: TGTGCCAGTAGTAGACCATCACAGGGGGCAAAGGGCTACGAGCAGTACTTC. This rearrangement joins TRBV19 to TRBJ2-7; TRBD1 agrees at 9 bases. Per the germline V gene, CDR1 is LNHDA and CDR2 is SQIVND (reference sequence). CDR3 length: 17 residues. Trimming took 4 bases from V and 3 from J; bases not matched to a gene: 13.

This clone came up once. The chain carries TRBV5-4 and TRBJ1-2; D remains unclear. Germline lookup yields CDR1 SGHNT and CDR2 YYREEE (reference sequence). V lost 4 bases, J lost 2 bases, and 18 bases lay in between. The length of the CDR3 is 16 residues. The CDR3 protein is CASSLPGMEANYGYTF. CDR3 nucleotide sequence: TGTGCCAGCAGCCTACCCGGGATGGAGGCGAACTATGGCTACACCTTC.

The chain links TRBV7-2 to TRBJ1-2; 8 bases agree with TRBD1. Trimming at V came to 5 bases and at J to 2 bases, leaving 10 bases not matched to a gene. This CDR3 contains 16 residues. The V gene's germline CDR1 is SGHTA and CDR2 FQGNSA. CDR3: CASSPTQRQGNYGYTF. CDR3 coding DNA: TGTGCCAGCAGCCCAACTCAGCGACAGGGGAACTATGGCTACACCTTC. Drawing the rest from reference TRBV7-2 and TRBJ1-2, the complete variable domain is GAGVSQSPSNKVTEKGKDVELRCDPISGHTALYWYRQSLGQGLEFLIYFQGNSAPDKSGLPSDRFSAERTGGSVSTLTIQRTQQEDSAVYLCASSPTQRQGNYGYTFGSGTRLTVV.

V and J are TRBV15 and TRBJ2-7; D uncertain. Germline V gene lookup returns CDR1 LNHNV and CDR2 YYDKDF (reference sequence). CDR3 size: 15 residues. Trimming shortened V by 0 bases and J by 5 bases, and 14 bases separated the two germline ends. CDR3 in amino acids: CATSRDPRAAHEQYF. The CDR3 DNA reads TGTGCCACCAGCAGAGACCCCCGAGCTGCCCACGAGCAGTACTTC.

The chain has TRBV27 and TRBJ1-5, with D maybe TRBD1 (6 bases). The V end was cut by 7 bases, the J end by 0 bases, with 10 bases between. The CDR3 sequence is 14 residues long. Germline V gene sequence: CDR1 MNHEY, CDR2 SMNVEV (reference sequence). The CDR3 here is CASNPGVSNQPQHF. The CDR3 region has the DNA TGTGCCAGCAACCCAGGGGTTAGCAATCAGCCCCAGCATTTT.

This clone was picked up one time. The chain is built from TRBV7-9 and TRBJ2-7; possibly TRBD2 for D (5 bases). The germline V gene has CDR1 SEHNR and CDR2 FQNEAQ (reference sequence). The CDR3 extends over 15 amino acids. V lost 0 bases to trimming and J lost 4 bases, with 13 bases between them. CDR3 sequence (DNA): TGTGCCAGCAGCTTAGCCCGGGGAGATGGGTACGAGCAGTACTTC. This encodes CASSLARGDGYEQYF.

J is TRBJ2-5 and V is TRBV2, with 10 nucleotides matching TRBD1. Trimming removed 4 bases from V and 4 bases from J; junction bases left unmatched: 3. The germline gives CDR1 SNHLY, CDR2 FYNNEI. CDR3 length: 14 residues. The CDR3 nucleotides read TGTGCCAGCAGTGTAGGGACAGGGGTAGAGACCCAGTACTTC. Amino acids: CASSVGTGVETQYF. Together with reference TRBV2 and TRBJ2-5, the CDR3 gives the full variable domain: EPEVTQTPSHQVTQMGQEVILRCVPISNHLYFYWYRQILGQKVEFLVSFYNNEISEKSEIFDDQFSVERPDGSNFTLKIRSTKLEDSAMYFCASSVGTGVETQYFGPGTRLLVL.

CDR3 sequence: CASSIRDRGHEQYF. The DNA of the CDR3 is TGTGCCAGCTCAATCCGGGACAGGGGCCACGAGCAGTACTTC. V is TRBV18 and J is TRBJ2-7; 10 nucleotides align to TRBD1. CDR3 length: 14 amino acids. CDR1 and CDR2 (germline): KGHSH, LQKENI. Unmatched junction bases numbered 6, after V lost 5 bases and J lost 5 bases.

The chain uses TRBV28 and TRBJ2-5, with 7 bases matching TRBD1. In germline, CDR1 is MDHEN, CDR2 SYDVKM. The CDR3 loop spans 12 amino acids. V lost 5 bases, J lost 7 bases, and 4 bases stayed unmatched. CDR3: CASSRGQGTQYF. For the CDR3, the DNA is TGTGCCAGCAGTAGGGGGCAGGGGACCCAGTACTTC.